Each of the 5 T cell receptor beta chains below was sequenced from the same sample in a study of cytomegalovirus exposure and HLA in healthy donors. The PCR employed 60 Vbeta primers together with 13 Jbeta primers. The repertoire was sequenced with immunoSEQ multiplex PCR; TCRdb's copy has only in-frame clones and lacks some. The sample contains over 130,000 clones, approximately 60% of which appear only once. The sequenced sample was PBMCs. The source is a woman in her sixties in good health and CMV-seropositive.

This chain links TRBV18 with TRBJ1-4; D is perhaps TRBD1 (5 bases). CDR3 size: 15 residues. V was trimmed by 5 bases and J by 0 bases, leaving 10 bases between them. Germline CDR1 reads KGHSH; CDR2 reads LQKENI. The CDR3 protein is CASSRPGATNEKLFF. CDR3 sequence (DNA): TGTGCCAGCTCAAGGCCGGGGGCAACTAATGAAAAACTGTTTTTT.

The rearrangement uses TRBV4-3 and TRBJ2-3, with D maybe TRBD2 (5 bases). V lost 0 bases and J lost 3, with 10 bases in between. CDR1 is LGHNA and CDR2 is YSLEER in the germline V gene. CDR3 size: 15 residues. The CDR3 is CASSQEYRGTDTQYF. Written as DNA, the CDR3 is TGCGCCAGCAGCCAAGAGTATCGGGGAACAGATACGCAGTATTTT.

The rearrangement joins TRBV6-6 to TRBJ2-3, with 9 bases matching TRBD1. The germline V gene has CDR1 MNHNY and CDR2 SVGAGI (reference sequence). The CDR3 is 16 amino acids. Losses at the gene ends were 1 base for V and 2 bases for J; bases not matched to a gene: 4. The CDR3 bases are TGTGCCAGCAGTTACTTAGGGGACAGGGCCACAGATACGCAGTATTTT. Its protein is CASSYLGDRATDTQYF.

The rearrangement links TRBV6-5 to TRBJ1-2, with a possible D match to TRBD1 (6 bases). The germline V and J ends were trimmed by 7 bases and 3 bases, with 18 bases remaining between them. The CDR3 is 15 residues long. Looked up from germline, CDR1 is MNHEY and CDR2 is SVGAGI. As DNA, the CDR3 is TGTGCCAGCACCACCCCGAGGGAGGGGGACTATGGCTACACCTTC. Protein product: CASTTPREGDYGYTF.

The CDR3 DNA sequence: TGCGCCAGCAGCCAAGATTGGGGACATACAGATAATTCACCCCTCCACTTT. Amino acid sequence: CASSQDWGHTDNSPLHF. This sequence joins TRBV4-1 and TRBJ1-6; tentatively, D is TRBD1 (6 bases). Looked up from germline, CDR1 is MGHRA and CDR2 is YSYEKL. V was shortened by 0 bases and J by 5 bases, with 14 bases between the two germline ends. The CDR3 length is 17 residues.